The rows below give T cell receptor beta chains drawn from one sample of a study of blood T cell repertoires in COVID-19. TCRdb's table, derived via immunoSEQ multiplex PCR, lists solely in-frame clones and lacks some. The sample records under 200,000 clones, 80% to 90% being singletons. The sequencing input was peripheral blood. The receptors originated from a man in his sixties with acute or convalescent COVID-19. The CDR3 runs from the conserved cysteine through the conserved F or W. D genes are given only for firm matches. Where a row states a size, it is once, few, many or the class of an expanded clone; other rows omit it.

abundance: NA
len: 15
j_gene: TRBJ2-6
v_gene: TRBV7-3
d_gene: NA
CDR3nt: TGTGCCAGCAGCCCGGTCATGTCTGGGGCCAACGTCCTGACTTTC
CDR3aa: CASSPVMSGANVLTF

abundance: NA
len: 14
j_gene: TRBJ2-1
v_gene: TRBV2
d_gene: TRBD1
CDR3nt: TGTGCCAGCAGTGGGAGACAGGGGGCCAATGAGCAGTTCTTC
CDR3aa: CASSGRQGANEQFF

abundance: NA
len: 16
j_gene: TRBJ2-1
v_gene: TRBV19
d_gene: TRBD2
CDR3nt: TGTGCCAGTAGTTGGGCTAGCGGGAGGGCCGGGAATGAGCAGTTCTTC
CDR3aa: CASSWASGRAGNEQFF

abundance: NA
len: 15
j_gene: TRBJ1-4
v_gene: TRBV5-1
d_gene: TRBD1
CDR3nt: TGCGCCAGCAGCTTGGCGCACAGGGGGAATGAAAAACTGTTTTTT
CDR3aa: CASSLAHRGNEKLFF

abundance: NA
len: 15
j_gene: TRBJ2-1
v_gene: TRBV5-5
d_gene: TRBD1
CDR3nt: TGTGCCAGCAGCTTGTTGACAGGGTCTTACAATGAGCAGTTCTTC
CDR3aa: CASSLLTGSYNEQFF

abundance: NA
len: 16
j_gene: TRBJ1-4
v_gene: TRBV5-1
d_gene: TRBD1
CDR3nt: TGCGCCAGCACCTCACAGGGGCTTACGACTAATGAAAAACTGTTTTTT
CDR3aa: CASTSQGLTTNEKLFF

abundance: NA
len: 15
j_gene: TRBJ1-5
v_gene: TRBV2
d_gene: TRBD1
CDR3nt: TGTGCCAGCGGCGAACGGACAGGGGGCGGTCAGCCCCAGCATTTT
CDR3aa: CASGERTGGGQPQHF

abundance: NA
len: 15
j_gene: TRBJ2-1
v_gene: TRBV4-1
d_gene: TRBD1
CDR3nt: TGCGCCAGCAGCCACCCGACAGGGGGGGACAATGAGCAGTTCTTC
CDR3aa: CASSHPTGGDNEQFF

abundance: NA
len: 16
j_gene: TRBJ2-2
v_gene: TRBV5-5
d_gene: NA
CDR3nt: TGTGCCAGCAGCTTTTTTTCCGGGATGAACACCGGGGAGCTGTTTTTT
CDR3aa: CASSFFSGMNTGELFF

abundance: NA
len: 13
j_gene: TRBJ2-7
v_gene: TRBV29-1
d_gene: NA
CDR3nt: TGCAGCGTAGGGAAGGGACAAGCCTACGAGCAGTACTTC
CDR3aa: CSVGKGQAYEQYF

abundance: once
len: 14
j_gene: TRBJ1-5
v_gene: TRBV19
d_gene: NA
CDR3nt: TGTGCCAGTAGTCAAGGGGGACCAAATCAGCCCCAGCATTTT
CDR3aa: CASSQGGPNQPQHF

abundance: once
len: 16
j_gene: TRBJ1-2
v_gene: TRBV11-2
d_gene: TRBD1
CDR3nt: TGTGCCAGCAGCTTAACAGGGGGAAGGCCTAACTATGGCTACACCTTC
CDR3aa: CASSLTGGRPNYGYTF

abundance: NA
len: 16
j_gene: TRBJ2-2
v_gene: TRBV7-3
d_gene: TRBD1
CDR3nt: TGTGCCAGCAGCGCGAGAGGGACAGGGAAGACCGGGGAGCTGTTTTTT
CDR3aa: CASSARGTGKTGELFF

abundance: NA
len: 14
j_gene: TRBJ2-5
v_gene: TRBV6-5
d_gene: TRBD2
CDR3nt: TGTGCCAGTAGACAGCGGGAGAAAGGAGAGACCCAGTACTTC
CDR3aa: CASRQREKGETQYF